Listed below are T cell receptor beta chains from one sample, sequenced in a study of blood T cells in healthy people across ages. Using its own MiXCR run on the 5' RACE reads, TCRdb lists one record per CDR3 protein. The sample carries fewer than 1,000,000 distinct CDR3 sequences, roughly 46% recorded once. The specimen was blood. The receptors were gathered from a man aged 80 or over in good health. CDR3s include the opening cysteine and the closing phenylalanine or tryptophan. Fields, in order: CDR3 DNA, CDR3 protein, D gene, V gene, J gene, clone size. The D gene is left open where the match is weak. Clone size is shown for a subset of rows, as once, few, many or a class of expanded clone.

cdr3_nt: TGTGCCAGCAGCGAGGACAGTTCCTACGAGCAGTACTTC
cdr3_aa: CASSEDSSYEQYF
d_call: NA
v_call: TRBV9
j_call: TRBJ2-7
clone_size: NA

cdr3_nt: TGTGCCAGCAGCTCAATAGACAGGGGGGGTTTGTTCTTC
cdr3_aa: CASSSIDRGGLFF
d_call: TRBD1
v_call: TRBV7-9
j_call: TRBJ2-1
clone_size: NA

cdr3_nt: TGTGCCAGCAGTCGAACGGACCTTCCAGAGACCCAGTACTTC
cdr3_aa: CASSRTDLPETQYF
d_call: NA
v_call: TRBV3-1
j_call: TRBJ2-5
clone_size: NA

cdr3_nt: TGTGCCAGCAGTGAATCTGGCAGGGCCGATGTGAATGAGCAGTTCTTC
cdr3_aa: CASSESGRADVNEQFF
d_call: NA
v_call: TRBV25-1
j_call: TRBJ2-1
clone_size: NA

cdr3_nt: TGCGCCAGCAGCAATGACCCTGATTCGTCGGAGACCCAGTACTTC
cdr3_aa: CASSNDPDSSETQYF
d_call: NA
v_call: TRBV5-1
j_call: TRBJ2-5
clone_size: NA

cdr3_nt: TGTGCCAGCAGCCCGGGCCCCACTGGGTGGACCCAGTACTTC
cdr3_aa: CASSPGPTGWTQYF
d_call: NA
v_call: TRBV7-2
j_call: TRBJ2-5
clone_size: NA

cdr3_nt: TGTGCCAGCAGCTTAGCGTTAGTAGTCCGGGATACGCAGTATTTT
cdr3_aa: CASSLALVVRDTQYF
d_call: NA
v_call: TRBV7-2
j_call: TRBJ2-3
clone_size: few

cdr3_nt: TGTGCCAGCAGCTTAGCCGGCCCGGGACGGGACTTCTACAATGAGCAGTTCTTC
cdr3_aa: CASSLAGPGRDFYNEQFF
d_call: NA
v_call: TRBV7-6
j_call: TRBJ2-1
clone_size: few

cdr3_nt: TGTGCCAGCAGCTTAACCGGGACGTCATCCGAGCAGTACTTC
cdr3_aa: CASSLTGTSSEQYF
d_call: NA
v_call: TRBV11-3
j_call: TRBJ2-7
clone_size: NA

cdr3_nt: TGTGCCATCAAGAAAGCGGGAGGAAGCACAGATACGCAGTATTTT
cdr3_aa: CAIKKAGGSTDTQYF
d_call: TRBD2
v_call: TRBV10-3
j_call: TRBJ2-3
clone_size: NA

cdr3_nt: TGTGCCAGCAGCCACTGGACTAGCGGGAGGGCGTCAAACAATGAGCAGTTCTTC
cdr3_aa: CASSHWTSGRASNNEQFF
d_call: TRBD2
v_call: TRBV11-3
j_call: TRBJ2-1
clone_size: NA

cdr3_nt: TGTGCCAGCAGTTTAGGGGGCAGGGCCGGCTATGGCTACACCTTC
cdr3_aa: CASSLGGRAGYGYTF
d_call: NA
v_call: TRBV12-3/TRBV12-4
j_call: TRBJ1-2
clone_size: NA

cdr3_nt: TGTGCCAGCAAGGGGGATAGGTACGAGCAGTACTTC
cdr3_aa: CASKGDRYEQYF
d_call: NA
v_call: TRBV6-2/TRBV6-3
j_call: TRBJ2-7
clone_size: NA

cdr3_nt: TGTGCCATCAGTGAAACAGCCGGAAACTACACCTTC
cdr3_aa: CAISETAGNYTF
d_call: NA
v_call: TRBV10-3
j_call: TRBJ1-2
clone_size: few

cdr3_nt: TGCAGTGCAACCGGGACAGGCTACACTGAAGCTTTCTTT
cdr3_aa: CSATGTGYTEAFF
d_call: TRBD1
v_call: TRBV20-1
j_call: TRBJ1-1
clone_size: once

cdr3_nt: TGTGCCAGCCCCCATAGGGACAGGGGCGATGAGCAGTTCTTC
cdr3_aa: CASPHRDRGDEQFF
d_call: TRBD1
v_call: TRBV2
j_call: TRBJ2-1
clone_size: NA

cdr3_nt: TGTGCCAGCAGCTTACTAGCGGGGGAGCAGTACTTC
cdr3_aa: CASSLLAGEQYF
d_call: TRBD2
v_call: TRBV7-9
j_call: TRBJ2-7
clone_size: many